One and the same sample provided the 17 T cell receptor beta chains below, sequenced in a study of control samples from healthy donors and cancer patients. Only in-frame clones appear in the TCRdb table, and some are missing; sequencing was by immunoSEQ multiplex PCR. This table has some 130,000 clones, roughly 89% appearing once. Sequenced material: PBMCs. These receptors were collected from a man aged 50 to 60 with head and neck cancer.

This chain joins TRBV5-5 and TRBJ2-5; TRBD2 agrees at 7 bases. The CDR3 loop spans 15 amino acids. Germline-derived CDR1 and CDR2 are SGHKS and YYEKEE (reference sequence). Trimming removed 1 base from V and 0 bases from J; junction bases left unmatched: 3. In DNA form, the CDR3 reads TGTGCCAGCAGCTTGCGTCTAGCGGACCAAGAGACCCAGTACTTC. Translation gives CASSLRLADQETQYF. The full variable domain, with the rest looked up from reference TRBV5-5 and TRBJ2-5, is DAGVTQSPTHLIKTRGQQVTLRCSPISGHKSVSWYQQVLGQGPQFIFQYYEKEERGRGNFPDRFSARQFPNYSSELNVNALLLGDSALYLCASSLRLADQETQYFGPGTRLLVL.

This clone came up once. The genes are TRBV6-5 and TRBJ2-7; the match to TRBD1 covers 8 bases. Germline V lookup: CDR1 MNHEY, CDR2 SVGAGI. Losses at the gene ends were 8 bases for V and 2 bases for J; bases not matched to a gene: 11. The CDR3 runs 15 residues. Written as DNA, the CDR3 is TGTGCCAGCGCCCGGACAGGGCAGGGTCCCTACGAGCAGTACTTC. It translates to CASARTGQGPYEQYF.

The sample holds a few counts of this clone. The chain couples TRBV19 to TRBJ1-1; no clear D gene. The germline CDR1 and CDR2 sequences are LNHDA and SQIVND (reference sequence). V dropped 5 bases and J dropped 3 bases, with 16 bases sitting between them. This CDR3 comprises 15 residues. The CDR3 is CASSPDRGSYTEAFF. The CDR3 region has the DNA TGTGCCAGTAGTCCCGACCGGGGATCTTACACTGAAGCTTTCTTT. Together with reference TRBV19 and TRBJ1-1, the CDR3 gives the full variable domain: DGGITQSPKYLFRKEGQNVTLSCEQNLNHDAMYWYRQDPGQGLRLIYYSQIVNDFQKGDIAEGYSVSREKKESFPLTVTSAQKNPTAFYLCASSPDRGSYTEAFFGQGTRLTVV.

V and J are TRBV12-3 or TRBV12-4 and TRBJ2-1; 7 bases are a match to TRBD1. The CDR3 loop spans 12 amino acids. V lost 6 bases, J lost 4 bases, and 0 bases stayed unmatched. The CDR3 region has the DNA TGTGCCAGCAGGACAGGGTACAATGAGCAGTTCTTC. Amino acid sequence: CASRTGYNEQFF.

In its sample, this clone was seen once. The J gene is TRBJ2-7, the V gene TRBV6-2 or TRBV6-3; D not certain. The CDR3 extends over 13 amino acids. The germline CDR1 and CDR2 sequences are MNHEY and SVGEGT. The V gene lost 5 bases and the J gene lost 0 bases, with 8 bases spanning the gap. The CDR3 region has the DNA TGTGCCAGCAGTATGACGGGCTCCTACGAGCAGTACTTC. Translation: CASSMTGSYEQYF.

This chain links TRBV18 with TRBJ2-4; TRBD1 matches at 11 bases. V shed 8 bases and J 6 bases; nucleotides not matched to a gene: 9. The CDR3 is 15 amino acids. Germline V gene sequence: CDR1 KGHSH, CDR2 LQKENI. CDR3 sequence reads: CASAPGQGVRNIQYF. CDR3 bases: TGTGCCAGCGCGCCGGGACAGGGGGTCAGAAACATTCAGTACTTC.

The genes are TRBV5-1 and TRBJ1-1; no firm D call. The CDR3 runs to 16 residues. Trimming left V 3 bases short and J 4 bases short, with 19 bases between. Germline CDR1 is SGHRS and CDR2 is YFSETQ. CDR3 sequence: CASSWAPLPVGTEAFF. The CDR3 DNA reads TGCGCCAGCAGCTGGGCCCCTCTCCCGGTTGGCACTGAAGCTTTCTTT.

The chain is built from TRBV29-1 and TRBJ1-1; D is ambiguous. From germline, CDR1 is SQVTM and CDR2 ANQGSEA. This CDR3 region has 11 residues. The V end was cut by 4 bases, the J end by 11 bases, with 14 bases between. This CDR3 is CSVVPKTGAFF. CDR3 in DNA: TGCAGCGTTGTCCCTAAGACGGGGGCTTTCTTT.

DNA of the CDR3: TGTGCCAGCAGCGGGACAGGGCAGTTCTTC. It is translated as CASSGTGQFF. The gene calls are TRBV5-5 and TRBJ2-1; 8 nucleotides align to TRBD1. Germline V CDR1 and CDR2: SGHKS, YYEKEE (reference sequence). The junction had 0 bases not matched to a gene; V was cut back by 4 bases and J by 12 bases. CDR3 length: 10 amino acids.

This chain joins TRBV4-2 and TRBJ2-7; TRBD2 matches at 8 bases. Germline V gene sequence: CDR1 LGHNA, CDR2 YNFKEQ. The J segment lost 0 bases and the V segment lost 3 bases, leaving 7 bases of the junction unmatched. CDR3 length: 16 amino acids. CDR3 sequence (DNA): TGTGCCAGCAGCCAGGAAATAGCGGGAACCTCCTACGAGCAGTACTTC. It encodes CASSQEIAGTSYEQYF.

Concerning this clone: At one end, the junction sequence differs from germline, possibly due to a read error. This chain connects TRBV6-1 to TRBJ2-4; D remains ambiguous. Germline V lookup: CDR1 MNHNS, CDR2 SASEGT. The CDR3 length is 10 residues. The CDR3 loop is CASSDWLLNF. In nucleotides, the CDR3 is TGTGCCAGCAGTGATTGGCTACTAAACTTC.

The CDR3 protein is CASSEELAADTQYF. CDR3 coding DNA: TGTGCCAGCAGTGAAGAACTAGCTGCAGATACGCAGTATTTT. The V call is TRBV2, the J call TRBJ2-3; TRBD2 might be the D (6 bases). This CDR3 spans 14 amino acids. The germline gives CDR1 SNHLY, CDR2 FYNNEI. V was clipped by 1 base and J by 4 bases, with 9 bases between them. The full variable domain, completed using reference TRBV2 and TRBJ2-3, is EPEVTQTPSHQVTQMGQEVILRCVPISNHLYFYWYRQILGQKVEFLVSFYNNEISEKSEIFDDQFSVERPDGSNFTLKIRSTKLEDSAMYFCASSEELAADTQYFGPGTRLTVL.

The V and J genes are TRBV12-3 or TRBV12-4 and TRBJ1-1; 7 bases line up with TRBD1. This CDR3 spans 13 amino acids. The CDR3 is CALRDSENTEAFF. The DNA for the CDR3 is TGTGCTTTAAGGGACAGCGAGAACACTGAAGCTTTCTTT.

The CDR3 coding sequence is TGTGCCAGCACGACAGGCCGCTTCTATGGCTACACCTTC. It is translated as CASTTGRFYGYTF. This rearrangement joins TRBV2 to TRBJ1-2; D may be TRBD1 (6 bases). Trimming took off 7 bases at V and 4 bases at J, with 13 bases between the two ends. Germline V lookup: CDR1 SNHLY, CDR2 FYNNEI. The CDR3 has 13 amino acids.

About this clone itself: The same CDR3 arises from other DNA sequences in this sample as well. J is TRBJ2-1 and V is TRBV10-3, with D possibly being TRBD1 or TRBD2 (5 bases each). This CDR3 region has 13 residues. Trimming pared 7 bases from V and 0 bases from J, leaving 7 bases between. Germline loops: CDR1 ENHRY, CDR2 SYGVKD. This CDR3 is CAIKGSSYNEQFF. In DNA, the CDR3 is TGTGCCATCAAGGGGAGCTCCTACAATGAGCAGTTCTTC.

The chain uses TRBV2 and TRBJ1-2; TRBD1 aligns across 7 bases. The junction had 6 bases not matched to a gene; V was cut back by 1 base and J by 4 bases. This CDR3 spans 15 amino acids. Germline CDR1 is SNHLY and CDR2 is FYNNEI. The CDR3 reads CASSEDLTGIYGYTF. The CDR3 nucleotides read TGTGCCAGCAGTGAAGATCTGACAGGGATCTATGGCTACACCTTC.

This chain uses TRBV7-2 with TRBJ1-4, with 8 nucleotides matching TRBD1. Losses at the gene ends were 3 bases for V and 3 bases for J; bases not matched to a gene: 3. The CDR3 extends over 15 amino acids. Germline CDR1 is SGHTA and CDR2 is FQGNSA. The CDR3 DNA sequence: TGTGCCAGCAGCTTTCAGGGGGCATCTAATGAAAAACTGTTTTTT. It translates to CASSFQGASNEKLFF. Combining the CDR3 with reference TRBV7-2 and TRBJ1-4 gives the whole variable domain GAGVSQSPSNKVTEKGKDVELRCDPISGHTALYWYRQSLGQGLEFLIYFQGNSAPDKSGLPSDRFSAERTGGSVSTLTIQRTQQEDSAVYLCASSFQGASNEKLFFGSGTQLSVL.